These 12 T cell receptor beta chains were sequenced from one sample in a study of blood T cell repertoires in COVID-19. Some clones are missing from TCRdb's copy, which holds only in-frame ones; the method was immunoSEQ multiplex PCR. This sample has some 150,000 clones; 84% occur once, and the top ten carry approximately 9.5%. Sequencing was performed on peripheral blood. The receptors stem from a woman older than 75 in a cohort sampled during active or convalescent COVID-19.

V is TRBV7-8 and J is TRBJ2-3; 9 positions match TRBD1. The CDR3 covers 16 residues. The J segment lost 5 bases and the V segment lost 0 bases, leaving 6 bases of the junction unmatched. CDR1 is SGHVS and CDR2 is FQNEAQ in the germline V gene. The CDR3 bases are TGTGCCAGCAGCTTAGCGTTGACAGGGGGAGGAGATACGCAGTATTTT. It specifies CASSLALTGGGDTQYF.

The chain joins TRBV20-1 to TRBJ1-6; no definite D call. The CDR3 is 13 amino acids. In germline, CDR1 is DFQATT, CDR2 SNEGSKA (reference sequence). The ends were cut back, 3 bases at V and 3 bases at J, with 6 bases in the middle. DNA of the CDR3: TGCAGTGCTAGTTCAGGCTATAATTCACCCCTCCACTTT. It codes for CSASSGYNSPLHF.

The chain is built from TRBV7-9 and TRBJ2-1; 12 positions match TRBD2. The trim removed 1 base at V and 8 bases at J, leaving 6 bases unmatched. Germline V gene lookup returns CDR1 SEHNR and CDR2 FQNEAQ (reference sequence). The CDR3 has 16 amino acids. The CDR3 DNA is TGTGCCAGCAGCTTAGGGGCTAGCGGGGGGGCAGATGAGCAGTTCTTC. It codes for CASSLGASGGADEQFF.

The rearrangement links TRBV5-1 to TRBJ2-2; TRBD1 agrees at 10 bases. The V and J ends lost 7 bases and 4 bases, in that order; junction bases with no gene match: 19. The CDR3 totals 19 residues. Germline CDR1 is SGHRS and CDR2 is YFSETQ. The CDR3 sequence is CASRKVLDRGSSGTGELFF. Written as DNA, the CDR3 is TGCGCCAGCCGAAAAGTCCTGGACAGGGGGTCATCCGGCACCGGGGAGCTGTTTTTT.

The chain recombines TRBV2 with TRBJ2-5, with 12 positions matching TRBD2. The CDR3 length is 17 residues. V dropped 5 bases and J dropped 5; count of bases not matched to a gene: 12. CDR1 is SNHLY, CDR2 FYNNEI, per germline. CDR3 sequence reads: CASSPTATSGGWETQYF. The CDR3 coding sequence is TGTGCCAGCAGTCCTACTGCTACTAGCGGGGGGTGGGAGACCCAGTACTTC.

The chain is built from TRBV7-8 and TRBJ2-7, with TRBD2 identical over 7 bases. This CDR3 region has 13 residues. V lost 1 base, J lost 9 bases, and 6 bases stayed unmatched. Germline V gene data show CDR1 as SGHVS and CDR2 as FQNEAQ. The CDR3 nucleotides are TGTGCCAGCAGCTTAGGGGGAGGGTTGGGGCAGTACTTC. This codes for CASSLGGGLGQYF.

In DNA, the CDR3 is TGTGCCAGCAATACAGGTCAAGGCACAGATACGCAGTATTTT. Its protein product is CASNTGQGTDTQYF. This chain joins TRBV28 and TRBJ2-3; tentative D call: TRBD1 (5 bases). V lost 7 bases and J 1 base, leaving 12 bases between the germline ends. Looked up from germline, CDR1 is MDHEN and CDR2 is SYDVKM. CDR3 length: 14 amino acids.

The chain is built from TRBV7-9 and TRBJ2-1; 9 nucleotides line up with TRBD1. The CDR3 contains 14 residues. In germline, CDR1 is SEHNR, CDR2 FQNEAQ (reference sequence). The trim removed 6 bases at V and 0 bases at J, leaving 0 bases unmatched. CDR3 bases: TGTGCCAGCAGGACAGGGGGCTCCTACAATGAGCAGTTCTTC. Translation gives CASRTGGSYNEQFF.

This sequence joins TRBV19 and TRBJ1-2, with TRBD1 matching 8 bases. This CDR3 is built from 12 residues. Per germline, CDR1 LNHDA and CDR2 SQIVND (reference sequence). The V gene end was trimmed by 11 bases and the J gene end by 2 bases; junction bases not matched to a gene: 4. For the CDR3, the DNA is TGTGCCGCTTGGACAGGGAACTATGGCTACACCTTC. Amino acid sequence: CAAWTGNYGYTF. Full variable domain (remainder filled in from reference TRBV19 and TRBJ1-2): DGGITQSPKYLFRKEGQNVTLSCEQNLNHDAMYWYRQDPGQGLRLIYYSQIVNDFQKGDIAEGYSVSREKKESFPLTVTSAQKNPTAFYLCAAWTGNYGYTFGSGTRLTVV.

With regard to this clone: The DNA is left out, because the CDR3 cannot be placed on it with certainty; the CDR3 is given as TCRdb lists it. The rearrangement uses TRBV5-1 and TRBJ2-1; the table calls TRBD1, which could not be checked here. CDR1 is SGHRS and CDR2 is YFSETQ in the germline V gene. Including both end residues, the CDR3 is 15 amino acids long. This CDR3 is CASSILAGGLNEQFF.

This rearrangement joins TRBV11-1 to TRBJ2-1; the D gene is possibly TRBD2 (5 bases). CDR3 size: 13 residues. With 2 bases removed from V and 7 bases from J, the gap between germline ends came to 9 bases. Looked up from germline, CDR1 is SGHAT and CDR2 is FQDESV (reference sequence). As DNA, the CDR3 is TGTGCCAGCAGCTTAAATTTAGCGAATGAGCAGTTCTTC. Its translation is CASSLNLANEQFF.

The table lists this clone with a count of one. The chain employs TRBV6-5 and TRBJ2-5, with 10 bases that match TRBD2. Germline lookup yields CDR1 MNHEY and CDR2 SVGAGI. There are 16 residues in the CDR3. The V gene end was trimmed by 4 bases and the J gene end by 2 bases; junction bases not matched to a gene: 7. The CDR3 DNA sequence: TGTGCCAGCAGTTTCTCCCTTAGCGGGGGGCAAGAGACCCAGTACTTC. Encoded protein: CASSFSLSGGQETQYF.